This T cell receptor (beta chain) was documented in a study of blood T cells in healthy people across ages. Points from the study as a whole: Naive and antigen-experienced cells could not be conclusively compared, given unsorted PBMCs.

Germline CDR1 is SGHRS and CDR2 is YFSETQ. This CDR3 comprises 17 residues. Trimming cost V 0 bases and J 1 base; bases outside gene matches: 6. The table lists this clonotype with a few counts. Antigen: not known. It was with a sample-barcoded 5' primer and a J-beta primer mix that a second PCR of about 6 to 12 cycles was run. TCRdb re-called the 5' RACE reads through MiXCR, storing one row per CDR3 protein. Counted here are around 750,000 distinct CDR3 sequences, less than 70% occurring once; the ten biggest clones make up around 41%. At least 5 micrograms of total RNA were extracted per sample. This receptor was identified in a man older than 75 in good health. Source material: blood. V is TRBV5-1 and J is TRBJ2-1, with 8 bases aligning to TRBD2. CDR3: CASSLADSGTSYNEQFF. In DNA form, the CDR3 reads TGCGCCAGCAGCTTGGCGGATAGCGGGACGTCCTACAATGAGCAGTTCTTC.